One and the same sample provided the 21 T cell receptor beta chains below, sequenced in a study of human T cells and chemical hapten exposure. The study used a library that attached unique molecular identifiers to individual cDNA molecules. In TCRdb, the reads were re-called with MiXCR into one record per CDR3 protein. The data show 120,000 or so distinct CDR3 sequences, 8.5% to 9% seen once. Unseparated into fractions, whole blood served as the source from which total RNA was extracted. Input material: whole blood. Source of these receptors: a human donor in good health. Some clones in this sample may be carry-over from other donors' samples.

This clonotype was seen more than once but under ten times. This sequence joins TRBV6-2 or TRBV6-3 and TRBJ2-2, with D perhaps matching TRBD2 (6 bases). Deletions cut 8 bases from V and 3 bases from J, with 16 bases between. Per germline, CDR1 MNHEY and CDR2 SVGEGT. CDR3 length: 15 residues. The CDR3 region has the DNA TGTGCCAGCTCGTTAGGAGGGGAACACACCGGGGAGCTGTTTTTT. Encoded protein: CASSLGGEHTGELFF.

This clonotype was seen ten or more times. This chain joins TRBV20-1 and TRBJ1-5; D might be TRBD1 (5 bases). V was shortened by 5 bases and J by 0 bases, with 11 bases between the two germline ends. The CDR3 is 14 residues long. CDR1 is DFQATT and CDR2 is SNEGSKA in the germline V gene (reference sequence). The CDR3 DNA is TGCAGTGCTCAAGGGACGGATAGCAATCAGCCCCAGCATTTT. Translating it yields CSAQGTDSNQPQHF.

Ten or more counts support this clonotype. V is TRBV5-4 and J is TRBJ1-1; D not resolved. V was pared by 1 base and J by 0 bases, with 13 bases between. The CDR3 runs to 16 residues. Germline CDR1 and CDR2: SGHNT and YYREEE (reference sequence). The CDR3: CASSLSETGMNTEAFF. CDR3 bases: TGTGCCAGCAGCTTGTCGGAGACGGGGATGAACACTGAAGCTTTCTTT.

This clonotype was observed many times. This chain links TRBV5-1 with TRBJ2-2, with 8 bases aligning to TRBD2. Trimming cost V 5 bases and J 6 bases; bases outside gene matches: 9. The germline V gene encodes CDR1 SGHRS and CDR2 YFSETQ. This CDR3 has 15 residues. The CDR3 region is CASRLGSGTPGELFF. The CDR3 region has the DNA TGCGCCAGCAGGCTCGGTAGCGGGACCCCCGGGGAGCTGTTTTTT.

The V call is TRBV20-1, the J call TRBJ2-1; 13 bases match TRBD2. The V segment lost 6 bases and the J segment 5 bases; nucleotides outside the gene matches: 10. The CDR3 runs to 16 residues. Germline V CDR1 and CDR2: DFQATT, SNEGSKA (reference sequence). CDR3 bases: TGCAGTGCGCCTTCGACTAGCGGGGGGACCGACAATGAGCAGTTCTTC. Translation gives CSAPSTSGGTDNEQFF.

Of note for this clonotype: A read error may produce the germline difference seen at one junction end. CDR3: CVSSLDTGPASGELFF. The CDR3 DNA is TGTGTCAGCAGCTTGGATACCGGGCCAGCGTCCGGGGAGCTGTTTTTT. This chain uses TRBV5-4 with TRBJ2-2; no clear D gene. The CDR3 extends over 16 amino acids. Germline lookup yields CDR1 SGHNT and CDR2 YYREEE (reference sequence). The whole variable domain, remainder taken from reference TRBV5-4 and TRBJ2-2, is ETGVTQSPTHLIKTRGQQVTLRCSSQSGHNTVSWYQQALGQGPQFIFQYYREEENGRGNFPPRFSGLQFPNYSSELNVNALELDDSALYLCVSSLDTGPASGELFFGEGSRLTVL.

This chain uses TRBV9 with TRBJ2-1; 11 bases agree with TRBD2. Germline V gene data show CDR1 as SGDLS and CDR2 as YYNGEE. The CDR3 runs to 14 residues. V trimming: 4 bases; J trimming: 7 bases; junction bases outside the gene matches: 4. The CDR3, as DNA: TGTGCCAGCAGCAAAAGACTAGCGGGGAATGAGCAGTTCTTC. Its protein product is CASSKRLAGNEQFF.

This clonotype was recorded a few times. The gene calls are TRBV12-3 or TRBV12-4 and TRBJ2-5, with 7 bases that match TRBD1. This CDR3 region has 14 residues. Trimming removed 4 bases from V and 1 base from J; junction bases left unmatched: 3. The CDR3 reads CASSSGQSQETQYF. CDR3 nucleotide sequence: TGTGCCAGCAGTTCGGGACAGAGCCAAGAGACCCAGTACTTC.

This chain joins TRBV7-2 and TRBJ2-1, with D possibly being TRBD1 or TRBD2 (5 bases each). CDR3 size: 14 residues. V was shortened by 4 bases and J by 10 bases, with 17 bases between the two germline ends. Germline assignment: CDR1 SGHTA and CDR2 FQGNSA. The CDR3 spells CASSSLGRGEEQFF. The CDR3 coding sequence is TGTGCCAGCAGCTCCTTGGGACGGGGCGAGGAGCAGTTCTTC.

This clonotype was found many times. The chain uses TRBV6-5 and TRBJ1-5; tentative D call: TRBD1 (6 bases). Trimming took 3 bases from V and 7 from J, leaving 13 bases between them. This CDR3 comprises 14 residues. The germline gives CDR1 MNHEY, CDR2 SVGAGI. This CDR3 reads CASSYRGGRQPQHF. CDR3 in DNA: TGTGCCAGCAGTTATCGGGGGGGCAGGCAGCCCCAGCATTTT.

A few counts support this clonotype. V is TRBV19 and J is TRBJ2-1, with 10 bases fitting TRBD1. In germline, CDR1 is LNHDA, CDR2 SQIVND (reference sequence). Trimming at V came to 5 bases and at J to 8 bases, leaving 12 bases not matched to a gene. This CDR3 is built from 16 residues. The CDR3 here is CASSPTRDRGFHEQFF. CDR3 DNA sequence: TGTGCCAGTAGTCCGACCCGGGACAGGGGATTTCATGAGCAGTTCTTC.

The chain combines TRBV4-1 with TRBJ1-2; D ambiguous. V gave up 0 bases and J gave up 6 bases, with 11 bases separating them. CDR1 is MGHRA, CDR2 YSYEKL, per germline. This CDR3 contains 14 residues. In DNA form, the CDR3 reads TGCGCCAGCAGCCAAGAGCAGGTTCGGGATGGCTACACCTTC. As protein: CASSQEQVRDGYTF.

This chain links TRBV9 with TRBJ2-7; 7 positions agree with TRBD2. V shed 3 bases, J shed 9 bases, and the junction held 9 bases outside the gene matches. The CDR3 is made up of 13 amino acids. Germline V gene lookup returns CDR1 SGDLS and CDR2 YYNGEE. CDR3 DNA: TGTGCCAGCAGCGCCGGGACCCCGGGGGGGCAGTACTTC. Its translation: CASSAGTPGGQYF.

This clonotype occurred a few times. The chain combines TRBV3-1 with TRBJ2-7; unclear D gene. The CDR3 length is 13 residues. V was shortened by 5 bases and J by 2 bases, with 10 bases between the two germline ends. CDR1 and CDR2 (germline): LGHDT, YNNKEL (reference sequence). CDR3 region: CASSKDLAYEQYF. The CDR3, as DNA: TGTGCCAGCAGCAAGGACCTCGCCTACGAGCAGTACTTC.

This clonotype was observed a handful of times. The chain couples TRBV7-9 to TRBJ2-3; D possibly corresponds to TRBD2 (6 bases). The CDR3 has 15 residues. Germline V gene data show CDR1 as SEHNR and CDR2 as FQNEAQ (reference sequence). Trimming pared 2 bases from V and 2 bases from J, leaving 11 bases between. CDR3 in amino acids: CASSLPGLITDTQYF. CDR3 DNA: TGTGCCAGCAGCTTACCAGGACTAATCACAGATACGCAGTATTTT. The variable domain in full, with the rest retrieved from reference TRBV7-9 and TRBJ2-3, is DTGVSQNPRHKITKRGQNVTFRCDPISEHNRLYWYRQTLGQGPEFLTYFQNEAQLEKSRLLSDRFSAERPKGSFSTLEIQRTEQGDSAMYLCASSLPGLITDTQYFGPGTRLTVL.

This clonotype was seen at least ten times. This rearrangement joins TRBV7-7 to TRBJ2-2; either TRBD1 or TRBD2 may supply D (6 bases each). The germline gives CDR1 SSHAT, CDR2 FNYEAQ (reference sequence). Trimming stripped 5 bases from V and 7 bases from J, with 14 bases between. There are 14 residues in the CDR3. CDR3 amino acids: CASSTNGGHGELFF. CDR3 nucleotide sequence: TGTGCCAGCAGCACAAATGGGGGGCACGGGGAGCTGTTTTTT.

The chain employs TRBV29-1 and TRBJ2-1; perhaps D is TRBD1 or TRBD2 (6 bases each). Trimming shortened V by 2 bases and J by 4 bases, and 9 bases separated the two germline ends. The CDR3 spans 13 residues. From germline, CDR1 is SQVTM and CDR2 ANQGSEA. The CDR3 loop reads CSVEWGAYNEQFF. For the CDR3, the DNA is TGCAGCGTTGAATGGGGGGCGTACAATGAGCAGTTCTTC.

This chain links TRBV18 with TRBJ2-4, with 8 bases identical to TRBD2. Germline V gene lookup returns CDR1 KGHSH and CDR2 LQKENI. CDR3 size: 19 residues. Trimming cost V 3 bases and J 0 bases; bases outside gene matches: 13. Written as DNA, the CDR3 is TGTGCCAGCTCACCTCGACTAGCGCCGCACCGACTAGCCAAAAACATTCAGTACTTC. Protein sequence: CASSPRLAPHRLAKNIQYF.

The chain is built from TRBV5-1 and TRBJ2-7; 9 bases agree with TRBD1. The V segment lost 0 bases and the J segment 5 bases; nucleotides outside the gene matches: 3. Germline CDR1 is SGHRS and CDR2 is YFSETQ. CDR3 length: 14 residues. CDR3 coding DNA: TGCGCCAGCAGCTTGGTCGGGACAGGGAACGAGCAGTACTTC. Translation: CASSLVGTGNEQYF.

This sequence joins TRBV20-1 and TRBJ2-2; 11 nucleotides align to TRBD2. Germline V gene lookup returns CDR1 DFQATT and CDR2 SNEGSKA (reference sequence). The CDR3 spans 13 residues. Trimming at V came to 2 bases and at J to 8 bases, leaving 1 base not matched to a gene. CDR3 sequence reads: CSARTSGRGELFF. CDR3 coding DNA: TGCAGTGCTAGAACTAGCGGGAGAGGGGAGCTGTTTTTT.

This chain joins TRBV6-5 and TRBJ2-6, with D unclear. The CDR3 is 13 amino acids. V dropped 2 bases and J dropped 3 bases, with 2 bases sitting between them. The V gene's germline CDR1 is MNHEY and CDR2 SVGAGI. CDR3 in amino acids: CASSYGGANVLTF. CDR3 in DNA: TGTGCCAGCAGTTACGGTGGGGCCAACGTCCTGACTTTC.